Listed here are 25 T cell receptor beta chains from one sample, sequenced in a study of T cell responses to AZD1222 COVID-19 vaccine. Measured with immunoSEQ multiplex PCR; TCRdb has only the in-frame clones, and not every one. The table records about 130,000 clones, approximately 90% of them present only once. This material consisted of peripheral blood, taken 28 days after the second AZD1222 dose. The origin of the receptors is an adult who received the AZD1222 COVID-19 vaccine.

The chain has TRBV9 and TRBJ2-5; D gene uncertain. Germline values: CDR1 SGDLS, CDR2 YYNGEE. V was pared by 0 bases and J by 4 bases, with 7 bases between. This CDR3 is 13 amino acids long. Here the CDR3 reads CASSVGWGETQYF. CDR3 sequence (DNA): TGTGCCAGCAGCGTAGGTTGGGGAGAGACCCAGTACTTC. Full variable domain (outside the CDR3, taken from reference TRBV9 and TRBJ2-5): DSGVTQTPKHLITATGQRVTLRCSPRSGDLSVYWYQQSLDQGLQFLIQYYNGEERAKGNILERFSAQQFPDLHSELNLSSLELGDSALYFCASSVGWGETQYFGPGTRLLVL.

This CDR3 reads CASRRRSSGNTIYF. CDR3 coding DNA: TGTGCCAGCAGGAGACGAAGCTCTGGAAACACCATATATTTT. The genes are TRBV21-1 and TRBJ1-3. TRBV21-1 is marked as a pseudogene. CDR3 length: 14 residues.

V and J are TRBV3-1 (or the pseudogene TRBV3-2) and TRBJ2-3; D is unresolved. CDR1 is LGHDT, CDR2 YNNKEL, per germline (reference sequence). The CDR3 sequence is 12 residues long. Trimming cost V 1 base and J 6 bases, with 5 bases left between them. The DNA for the CDR3 is TGTGCCAGCAGCCAAGCCAGGGATACGCAGTATTTT. Translated, it gives CASSQARDTQYF.

The chain couples TRBV7-9 to TRBJ2-5, with TRBD1 matching over 8 bases. Looked up from germline, CDR1 is SEHNR and CDR2 is FQNEAQ (reference sequence). This CDR3 region has 15 residues. V dropped 4 bases and J dropped 2; count of bases not matched to a gene: 6. The CDR3 sequence is CASSSGDRGQETQYF. CDR3 bases: TGTGCCAGCAGCTCCGGAGACAGGGGACAAGAGACCCAGTACTTC.

The chain couples TRBV7-2 to TRBJ2-4; D gene unclear. The CDR3 is 14 amino acids. V lost 5 bases and J 0 bases, leaving 8 bases between the germline ends. In germline, CDR1 is SGHTA, CDR2 FQGNSA. The CDR3 region has the DNA TGTGCCAGCAGCCCGGAGCTAGCCAAAAACATTCAGTACTTC. Translating it yields CASSPELAKNIQYF.

The DNA for the CDR3 is TGCGCCAGCAGCTTGCCAGGGCGCAATGAGCAGTTCTTC. Its translation: CASSLPGRNEQFF. The J gene is TRBJ2-1, the V gene TRBV5-1; D is perhaps TRBD1 (5 bases). Germline CDR1 reads SGHRS; CDR2 reads YFSETQ. The V end was cut by 1 base, the J end by 6 bases, with 8 bases between. The CDR3 runs 13 residues.

V usage is TRBV5-6 and J usage is TRBJ2-7; D not certain. The CDR3 is 15 amino acids. The germline gives CDR1 SGHDT, CDR2 YYEEEE. V was clipped by 1 base and J by 5 bases, with 16 bases between them. CDR3: CASSLLVAEGHEQYF. Written as DNA, the CDR3 is TGTGCCAGCAGCTTGCTCGTCGCAGAAGGCCACGAGCAGTACTTC.

V usage is TRBV14 and J usage is TRBJ2-1; TRBD2 aligns across 8 bases. Germline CDR1 is SGHDN and CDR2 is FVKESK. The junction had 15 bases not matched to a gene; V was cut back by 3 bases and J by 2 bases. The CDR3 is 19 amino acids. CDR3: CASSHIPGSGSSPYNEQFF. The CDR3 DNA follows: TGTGCCAGCAGCCACATCCCGGGGAGCGGGAGCAGTCCCTACAATGAGCAGTTCTTC.

The rearrangement uses TRBV5-1 and TRBJ2-1, with 12 positions matching TRBD2. Unmatched junction bases numbered 7, after V lost 4 bases and J lost 5 bases. This CDR3 spans 16 amino acids. Germline V gene data show CDR1 as SGHRS and CDR2 as YFSETQ. CDR3: CASSLLGLAGNNEQFF. The CDR3 DNA sequence: TGCGCCAGCAGCCTACTCGGACTAGCGGGAAACAATGAGCAGTTCTTC.

V gene TRBV19 combines with J gene TRBJ2-6; maybe TRBD1 (6 bases). The CDR3 contains 18 residues. V lost 0 bases and J 0 bases, leaving 12 bases between the germline ends. Germline V gene lookup returns CDR1 LNHDA and CDR2 SQIVND (reference sequence). The CDR3 spells CASSIEASRGSGANVLTF. In nucleotides, the CDR3 is TGTGCCAGTAGTATAGAGGCTTCCAGGGGCTCTGGGGCCAACGTCCTGACTTTC.

The rearrangement joins TRBV19 to TRBJ2-3; 8 positions match TRBD2. The V and J ends lost 3 bases and 4 bases, in that order; junction bases with no gene match: 6. Germline lookup yields CDR1 LNHDA and CDR2 SQIVND (reference sequence). The CDR3 sequence is 15 residues long. This CDR3 reads CASSIRGGKADTQYF. In DNA, the CDR3 is TGTGCCAGTAGTATCCGGGGGGGTAAGGCAGATACGCAGTATTTT.

The chain joins TRBV27 to TRBJ1-4; no definite D call. Trimming shortened V by 0 bases and J by 8 bases, and 7 bases separated the two germline ends. From germline, CDR1 is MNHEY and CDR2 SMNVEV (reference sequence). The CDR3 contains 13 residues. CDR3 nucleotide sequence: TGTGCCAGCAGTTTATCGAAAGGGGAAAAACTGTTTTTT. It encodes CASSLSKGEKLFF.

V usage is TRBV27 and J usage is TRBJ1-1, with 9 bases aligning to TRBD1. CDR1 is MNHEY, CDR2 SMNVEV, per germline (reference sequence). After removal of 8 bases from V and 5 bases from J, the junction contained 6 bases not matched to a gene. The CDR3 has 13 residues. CDR3 nucleotides: TGTGCCAGCTCATACAGGGGGCTGACTGAAGCTTTCTTT. Its translation: CASSYRGLTEAFF.

This rearrangement joins TRBV5-1 to TRBJ1-5; D not certain. Trimming removed 5 bases from V and 4 bases from J, with 10 bases in between. The CDR3 is 13 amino acids. The germline CDR1 and CDR2 sequences are SGHRS and YFSETQ. CDR3 sequence (DNA): TGCGCCAGCAGGCCGGATGGAAATCAGCCCCAGCATTTT. Translated: CASRPDGNQPQHF.

Remarks on this clone: Relative to the germline gene, one junction end is altered; a read error may explain this. The chain employs TRBV7-3 and TRBJ2-1, with 9 bases fitting TRBD2. CDR3 length: 15 residues. Germline V gives CDR1 SGHTA, CDR2 FQGTGA. The CDR3 region has the DNA TGTGCCAACAGCGAAGGACTAGCGCGATACAATGAGCAGTTCTTC. Encoded protein: CANSEGLARYNEQFF.

The chain couples TRBV6-5 to TRBJ2-1; D possibly matches TRBD1 or TRBD2 (5 bases each). The CDR3 sequence is 12 residues long. The ends were cut back, 7 bases at V and 5 bases at J, with 9 bases in the middle. Germline CDR1 and CDR2: MNHEY and SVGAGI. The chain's CDR3 is CASTGPNNEQFF. CDR3 sequence (DNA): TGTGCCAGCACGGGGCCGAACAATGAGCAGTTCTTC.

The rearrangement joins TRBV4-2 to TRBJ2-6, with D maybe TRBD2 (6 bases). In germline, CDR1 is LGHNA, CDR2 YNFKEQ. CDR3 length equals 16 residues. V dropped 0 bases and J dropped 1 base, with 7 bases sitting between them. The CDR3 sequence is CASSQEGGSGANVLTF. The CDR3 DNA reads as TGTGCCAGCAGCCAAGAGGGGGGATCTGGGGCCAACGTCCTGACTTTC.

The CDR3 here is CASSISGTPYEQYF. CDR3 bases: TGTGCCAGCAGCATTAGCGGGACCCCCTACGAGCAGTACTTC. The chain employs TRBV6-5 and TRBJ2-7; TRBD2 aligns across 8 bases. The germline V gene has CDR1 MNHEY and CDR2 SVGAGI. This CDR3 has 14 residues. The V gene end was trimmed by 6 bases and the J gene end by 2 bases; junction bases not matched to a gene: 6.

The V gene is TRBV5-4, the J gene TRBJ2-7, with TRBD2 as a possible D gene (5 bases). The CDR3 runs 15 residues. The germline CDR1 and CDR2 sequences are SGHNT and YYREEE (reference sequence). Trimming left V 3 bases short and J 2 bases short, with 15 bases between. CDR3: CASSSSGLKTYEQYF. In DNA form, the CDR3 reads TGTGCCAGCAGCTCGTCAGGACTGAAGACCTACGAGCAGTACTTC.

The chain employs TRBV12-3 or TRBV12-4 and TRBJ1-2; 9 bases are a match to TRBD1. The J segment lost 6 bases and the V segment lost 7 bases, leaving 6 bases of the junction unmatched. The CDR3 loop spans 13 amino acids. The CDR3 DNA reads TGTGCCAGCACCTGGGGACAGGGAGATGGCTACACCTTC. Translated, it gives CASTWGQGDGYTF.

The gene calls are TRBV7-9 and TRBJ2-7, with a tentative D call TRBD1 (6 bases). CDR3 length equals 15 residues. Trimming shortened V by 5 bases and J by 0 bases, and 14 bases separated the two germline ends. Germline-derived CDR1 and CDR2 are SEHNR and FQNEAQ (reference sequence). The CDR3 reads CASSTAGTRSYEQYF. Written as DNA, the CDR3 is TGTGCCAGCAGCACGGCTGGGACACGCTCCTACGAGCAGTACTTC.

V usage is TRBV2 and J usage is TRBJ1-2; 7 nucleotides agree with TRBD1. The germline V gene has CDR1 SNHLY and CDR2 FYNNEI. J gave up 6 bases and V 5 bases, and 6 bases lay outside the gene matches. There are 13 residues in the CDR3. In DNA form, the CDR3 reads TGTGCCAGCAGTCCCGACAGGGAGGATGGCTACACCTTC. This translates into CASSPDREDGYTF.

There are a few counts of this clone. The V gene is TRBV6-2 or TRBV6-3, the J gene TRBJ2-1; 7 bases are a match to TRBD2. This CDR3 is 17 amino acids long. The V and J ends lost 0 bases and 3 bases, in that order; junction bases with no gene match: 8. Germline V gives CDR1 MNHEY, CDR2 SVGEGT. The CDR3 nucleotides read TGTGCCAGCAGTTACTCGGACCCTAGCGGCATCTACAATGAGCAGTTCTTC. Translated: CASSYSDPSGIYNEQFF.

This chain uses TRBV6-5 with TRBJ1-2; D unclear. This CDR3 spans 14 amino acids. The V gene lost 4 bases and the J gene lost 4 bases, with 13 bases spanning the gap. Germline V lookup: CDR1 MNHEY, CDR2 SVGAGI. The CDR3 sequence: CASSWTRMGYGYTF. Written as DNA, the CDR3 is TGTGCCAGCAGTTGGACCAGGATGGGCTATGGCTACACCTTC.

J is TRBJ2-1 and V is TRBV19, with a weak D call TRBD2 (6 bases). Germline lookup yields CDR1 LNHDA and CDR2 SQIVND (reference sequence). The CDR3 covers 15 residues. The V end was cut by 3 bases, the J end by 4 bases, with 13 bases between. CDR3 coding DNA: TGTGCCAGTAGTATCCGTGGGGGGACGTACAATGAGCAGTTCTTC. This encodes CASSIRGGTYNEQFF.